The 18 T cell receptor beta chains below were found in one sample sequenced in a study of tumor and adjacent non-tumor tissue in lung cancer. This sample's RNA came from whole unsorted tissue. The library came from three nested PCR rounds adapted from ARM-PCR protocols. TCRdb analysed the multiplex PCR reads with MiXCR anew, one entry per CDR3 protein. The sample includes tens of thousands of distinct CDR3 sequences, just over 65% of them seen just once. Input material: lung tumor tissue. Receptor source: a man aged 55 to 70 with non-small cell lung cancer.

The chain links TRBV4-3 to TRBJ2-2, with TRBD1 as a possible D gene (6 bases). From germline, CDR1 is LGHNA and CDR2 YSLEER. CDR3 length equals 15 residues. Trimming took off 4 bases at V and 7 bases at J, with 16 bases between the two ends. CDR3 sequence reads: CASSLGTRCIGELFF. The CDR3, as DNA: TGCGCCAGCAGCCTTGGGACACGATGCATCGGGGAGCTGTTTTTT.

The chain has TRBV12-3 or TRBV12-4 and TRBJ2-3; 8 nucleotides align to TRBD1. V was clipped by 4 bases and J by 4 bases; unmatched bases: 10. This CDR3 has 16 amino acids. CDR3 amino acids: CASSSGDRGSSDTQYF. Written as DNA, the CDR3 is TGTGCCAGCAGTTCCGGTGACAGGGGAAGCTCAGATACGCAGTATTTT.

As regards this clonotype: As the CDR3 is not closed by the conserved phenylalanine or tryptophan, this likely results from a read error. This sequence joins TRBV5-6 and TRBJ2-7; 11 bases map to TRBD2. The CDR3 extends over 16 amino acids. Germline V gene data show CDR1 as SGHDT and CDR2 as YYEEEE. V lost 4 bases to trimming and J lost 4 bases; unmatched junction nucleotides: 10. CDR3 in amino acids: CASSHSLTSGNYEQYL. CDR3 DNA sequence: TGTGCCAGCAGCCATTCGCTGACTAGCGGGAATTACGAGCAGTACTTA.

This clonotype was counted at least ten times. V usage is TRBV30 and J usage is TRBJ1-1; TRBD1 matches at 9 bases. The CDR3 is 12 amino acids. The germline CDR1 and CDR2 sequences are GTSNPN and SVGIG (reference sequence). With V trimmed by 8 bases and J by 4 bases, 5 bases remained unmatched. The CDR3 coding sequence is TGTGCCGGGGACAGGGTTGGCACTGAAGCTTTCTTT. Protein product: CAGDRVGTEAFF.

This clonotype is classed as medium-sized. The chain combines TRBV11-2 with TRBJ2-2; no clear D gene. Germline CDR1 and CDR2: SGHAT and FQNNGV. Deletions cut 0 bases from V and 6 bases from J, with 8 bases between. CDR3 size: 14 residues. The CDR3 DNA sequence: TGTGCCAGCAGCTTAGATATCGTGGCCGGGGAGCTGTTTTTT. Amino acid sequence: CASSLDIVAGELFF.

As for this clonotype: The CDR3 end shows no conserved phenylalanine or tryptophan, and so a read error is likely. V and J are TRBV28 and TRBJ2-2; no reliable D call. V lost 4 bases and J 1 base, leaving 10 bases between the germline ends. In germline, CDR1 is MDHEN, CDR2 SYDVKM. The CDR3 extends over 15 amino acids. The CDR3 DNA is TGTGCCAGCAGTTCTCTAGAGGAGAACACCGGGGAGCTGTTTTTG. Encoded protein: CASSSLEENTGELFL.

A note on this clonotype: Relative to the germline gene, one junction end is altered; a read error may explain this. This chain joins TRBV20-1 and TRBJ2-3; 8 bases fit TRBD2. The CDR3 extends over 15 amino acids. Germline CDR1 is DFQATT and CDR2 is SNEGSKA (reference sequence). CDR3 DNA sequence: TGCAGTGCTAGCGGGGGGGTGGGGAACACAGATAGGCAGTATTTT. It is translated as CSASGGVGNTDRQYF.

This clonotype came up a few times. The chain is built from TRBV12-3 or TRBV12-4 and TRBJ2-1; D is uncertain. Between the trimmed V and J ends, which lost 3 bases and 10 bases, there was a span of 10 bases. The CDR3 has 12 amino acids. The CDR3 spells CASSFSITEQFF. The CDR3 nucleotides read TGTGCCAGCAGTTTTTCGATCACCGAGCAGTTCTTC.

About this clonotype itself: A much larger clone lies one base from this, so it may be a read error. The chain recombines TRBV5-4 with TRBJ1-1; D is unresolved. The CDR3 sequence is 14 residues long. Germline V gene data show CDR1 as SGHNT and CDR2 as YYREEE (reference sequence). Trimming shortened V by 1 base and J by 4 bases, and 11 bases separated the two germline ends. The CDR3 DNA follows: TGTGCCAGCAGCTTGTCGGAGCCAAGCACTGAAGCTTTCTTT. Amino acid sequence: CASSLSEPSTEAFF. Full variable domain (missing parts from reference TRBV5-4 and TRBJ1-1): ETGVTQSPTHLIKTRGQQVTLRCSSQSGHNTVSWYQQALGQGPQFIFQYYREEENGRGNFPPRFSGLQFPNYSSELNVNALELDDSALYLCASSLSEPSTEAFFGQGTRLTVV.

This sequence joins TRBV11-3 and TRBJ2-1; 7 nucleotides agree with TRBD2. After removal of 7 bases from V and 4 bases from J, the junction contained 13 bases not matched to a gene. CDR3 length: 16 amino acids. Germline CDR1 and CDR2: SGHNT and YENEEA. CDR3 in amino acids: CASNLDPGRGYNEQFF. In nucleotides, the CDR3 is TGTGCCAGCAATTTAGATCCGGGGCGGGGGTACAATGAGCAGTTCTTC.

A single count supports this clonotype. A much larger clone lies a single base off, so this may be a read error. The chain recombines TRBV28 with TRBJ2-3; 7 bases map to TRBD2. Germline values: CDR1 MDHEN, CDR2 SYDVKM. The ends lost 3 bases at V and 4 bases at J; junction bases unmatched: 7. This CDR3 has 15 amino acids. CDR3 amino acids: CASSFGGVASDTQYF. The CDR3 coding sequence is TGTGCCAGCAGTTTTGGGGGGGTTGCGTCAGATACGCAGTATTTT.

The gene calls are TRBV7-3 and TRBJ2-2; 8 bases are a match to TRBD1. Trimming removed 1 base from V and 10 bases from J; junction bases left unmatched: 14. The CDR3 consists of 17 residues. CDR1 SGHTA and CDR2 FQGTGA come from the germline V gene. CDR3 sequence: CASSLKGADRGSVELFF. In DNA form, the CDR3 reads TGTGCCAGCAGCTTAAAAGGGGCTGACAGGGGCTCCGTGGAGCTGTTTTTT. Using reference TRBV7-3 and TRBJ2-2 for the parts outside the CDR3, the full variable domain is GAGVSQTPSNKVTEKGKYVELRCDPISGHTALYWYRQSLGQGPEFLIYFQGTGAADDSGLPNDRFFAVRPEGSVSTLKIQRTERGDSAVYLCASSLKGADRGSVELFFGEGSRLTVL.

In regard to this clonotype: At one end, the junction sequence differs from germline, possibly due to a read error. J is TRBJ2-1 and V is TRBV28; 14 bases match TRBD2. Looked up from germline, CDR1 is MDHEN and CDR2 is SYDVKM. The CDR3 is made up of 16 amino acids. The CDR3: CASCDPGLAGVNEQFF. The DNA of the CDR3 is TGTGCCAGCTGCGACCCGGGACTAGCGGGAGTAAATGAGCAATTCTTC.

The rearrangement joins TRBV7-9 to TRBJ1-1; D is undetermined. CDR3 length equals 15 residues. Germline values: CDR1 SEHNR, CDR2 FQNEAQ (reference sequence). The V end was cut by 5 bases, the J end by 3 bases, with 16 bases between. The CDR3 DNA reads as TGTGCCAGCAGCATCCTCGGGAAAGCGGACACTGAAGCTTTCTTT. It is translated as CASSILGKADTEAFF.

Comment on this clonotype: The junction does not match germline at one end; this may be a read error. The V call is TRBV4-2, the J call TRBJ2-2, with D possibly TRBD2 on 5 matching bases. The CDR3 runs 16 residues. Germline V CDR1 and CDR2: LGHNA, YNFKEQ. CDR3: CASSQQAERNTGELFF. The CDR3 region has the DNA TGTGCCAGCAGCCAGCAAGCGGAGAGAAACACAGGGGAGCTGTTTTTT.

For this clonotype: This likely comes from a read error, as the CDR3 has no conserved phenylalanine or tryptophan at its end. The CDR3 here is CSVDDRVVNTEAFL. The CDR3 DNA reads as TGCAGCGTTGACGACAGGGTGGTGAACACTGAAGCTTTCCTC. The chain has TRBV29-1 and TRBJ1-1; 7 bases align to TRBD1. Germline lookup yields CDR1 SQVTM and CDR2 ANQGSEA. This CDR3 has 14 amino acids. The ends lost 3 bases at V and 0 bases at J; junction bases unmatched: 4.

As for this clonotype: Relative to the germline gene, one junction end is altered; a read error may explain this. The chain employs TRBV12-3 or TRBV12-4 and TRBJ1-2; the D gene is possibly TRBD1 (6 bases). The CDR3 is 15 amino acids. CDR3 DNA: TGTACCAGCAGCCTGGACGGGGGGGGCGCCTATGGCTACACCTTC. As protein: CTSSLDGGGAYGYTF.

A remark on this clonotype: This sequence may be a read error, since a much larger clone differs from it by one base. V is TRBV20-1 and J is TRBJ2-3; D remains unclear. The length of the CDR3 is 11 residues. CDR1 DFQATT and CDR2 SNEGSKA come from the germline V gene (reference sequence). DNA of the CDR3: TGCAGTGCTAGAGGCGCAGATACGAAGTATTTT. This sequence encodes CSARGADTKYF.